These 23 T cell receptor beta chains came from one sample sequenced in a study of T cell responses to AZD1222 COVID-19 vaccine. Using immunoSEQ multiplex PCR, the repertoire was profiled, and TCRdb retains in-frame clones only, with some absent. The sample yields 150,000 or so clones, around 90% seen once. The specimen comprised peripheral blood, sampled on day 0 of AZD1222 vaccination. The origin of the receptors is an adult in good health.

This chain uses TRBV18 with TRBJ2-5; D is perhaps TRBD2 (5 bases). In germline, CDR1 is KGHSH, CDR2 LQKENI. The CDR3 has 15 residues. Trimming took 3 bases from V and 9 from J, leaving 20 bases between them. As DNA, the CDR3 is TGTGCCAGCTCACCGGCCGAGACGGGAATTAGGGCCCAGTACTTC. Its protein product is CASSPAETGIRAQYF.

The V call is TRBV11-3, the J call TRBJ1-2; D perhaps matches TRBD1 (6 bases). The germline gives CDR1 SGHNT, CDR2 YENEEA. CDR3 length: 16 amino acids. Trimming removed 3 bases from V and 5 bases from J, with 19 bases in between. CDR3 loop: CASSLGYFGTGYGYTF. CDR3 DNA sequence: TGTGCCAGCAGCTTGGGATATTTCGGCACAGGGTATGGCTACACCTTC.

This clone is a singleton in its sample. The rearrangement joins TRBV27 to TRBJ2-7; the D is unclear. Trimming took 2 bases from V and 2 from J, leaving 10 bases between them. CDR1 MNHEY and CDR2 SMNVEV come from the germline V gene (reference sequence). The CDR3 runs to 14 residues. The CDR3 loop reads CASSLEGNPYEQYF. DNA of the CDR3: TGTGCCAGCAGTTTAGAAGGGAACCCCTACGAGCAGTACTTC.

Here the CDR3 reads CASSPRDRNTEAFF. In DNA, the CDR3 is TGTGCCAGTAGTCCCAGGGACAGGAACACTGAAGCTTTCTTT. The J gene is TRBJ1-1, the V gene TRBV19; 7 positions agree with TRBD1. Trimming at V came to 5 bases and at J to 1 base, leaving 4 bases not matched to a gene. The CDR3 contains 14 residues. Germline CDR1 reads LNHDA; CDR2 reads SQIVND (reference sequence).

This chain uses TRBV29-1 with TRBJ1-4; TRBD1 matches 10 bases. Germline CDR1 SQVTM, CDR2 ANQGSEA. CDR3 length equals 12 residues. V gave up 7 bases and J gave up 8 bases; unmatched junction bases: 4. This chain's CDR3 is CSGGQGTEKLFF. Here the CDR3 DNA reads TGCAGCGGGGGACAGGGGACGGAAAAACTGTTTTTT.

CDR3 sequence (DNA): TGCGCCAGCAGCTTGGGGGACAGAACCTACGAGCAGTACTTC. Translated, it gives CASSLGDRTYEQYF. V usage is TRBV5-1 and J usage is TRBJ2-7, with TRBD1 identical over 7 bases. This CDR3 spans 14 amino acids. Trimming cost V 0 bases and J 2 bases; bases outside gene matches: 2. The germline gives CDR1 SGHRS, CDR2 YFSETQ.

The sample holds a few counts of this clone. The J gene is TRBJ1-2, the V gene TRBV19, with TRBD1 identical over 9 bases. Germline CDR1 LNHDA, CDR2 SQIVND (reference sequence). The CDR3 is 15 residues long. J gave up 5 bases and V 7 bases, and 11 bases lay outside the gene matches. The CDR3 DNA reads as TGTGCCAGTAAAAATCCGGGACAGGGTGTGTATGGCTACACCTTC. It codes for CASKNPGQGVYGYTF. Looking up the rest from reference TRBV19 and TRBJ1-2 gives the full variable domain: DGGITQSPKYLFRKEGQNVTLSCEQNLNHDAMYWYRQDPGQGLRLIYYSQIVNDFQKGDIAEGYSVSREKKESFPLTVTSAQKNPTAFYLCASKNPGQGVYGYTFGSGTRLTVV.

The chain employs TRBV2 and TRBJ2-7; D not certain. This CDR3 is built from 14 residues. The V gene lost 5 bases and the J gene lost 5 bases, with 16 bases spanning the gap. Germline CDR1 is SNHLY and CDR2 is FYNNEI. This CDR3 is CASSFRPTGNEQYF. The CDR3 DNA reads as TGTGCCAGCAGTTTTAGACCCACCGGCAACGAGCAGTACTTC.

This rearrangement joins TRBV7-8 to TRBJ1-1; D may be TRBD1 (6 bases). This CDR3 is built from 15 residues. Germline V gene sequence: CDR1 SGHVS, CDR2 FQNEAQ. V was shortened by 5 bases and J by 4 bases, with 17 bases between the two germline ends. The CDR3 nucleotides read TGTGCCAGCAGCCCACTCGGGGGCCCGTTCACTGAAGCTTTCTTT. It is translated as CASSPLGGPFTEAFF.

This clone was recorded only once. The V and J genes are TRBV10-3 and TRBJ1-1; D is undetermined. Per the germline V gene, CDR1 is ENHRY and CDR2 is SYGVKD. The CDR3 length is 14 residues. V lost 0 bases to trimming and J lost 5 bases, with 10 bases between them. Here the CDR3 DNA reads TGTGCCATCAGTGAGTCGACGGCGGGAACTGAAGCTTTCTTT. Its protein is CAISESTAGTEAFF.

The J gene is TRBJ2-7, the V gene TRBV5-4, with D hard to call. Germline values: CDR1 SGHNT, CDR2 YYREEE (reference sequence). V was clipped by 5 bases and J by 2 bases, with 11 bases between them. The CDR3 loop spans 13 amino acids. The CDR3: CASSNQRAYEQYF. CDR3 coding DNA: TGTGCCAGCAGTAATCAGCGAGCCTACGAGCAGTACTTC.

A single count supports this clone. Written as DNA, the CDR3 is TGTGCCAGCTCCCCGGAGCGGAGCACCGGGGAGCTGTTTTTT. This codes for CASSPERSTGELFF. The chain combines TRBV18 with TRBJ2-2; D may be TRBD2 (5 bases). CDR1 is KGHSH and CDR2 is LQKENI in the germline V gene. Trimming removed 6 bases from V and 4 bases from J, with 12 bases in between. The CDR3 is made up of 14 amino acids.

This clone was found a few times. The chain combines TRBV6-5 with TRBJ1-2; D may be TRBD1 (6 bases). Trimming left V 8 bases short and J 3 bases short, with 16 bases between. In germline, CDR1 is MNHEY, CDR2 SVGAGI. The CDR3 covers 14 residues. In DNA, the CDR3 is TGTGCCAGCGGCCGAGGGGGGCACGACTATGGCTACACCTTC. This codes for CASGRGGHDYGYTF.

This rearrangement joins TRBV19 to TRBJ2-2; the D gene could be TRBD1 or TRBD2 (6 bases each). V was shortened by 3 bases and J by 7 bases, with 15 bases between the two germline ends. Germline V gives CDR1 LNHDA, CDR2 SQIVND (reference sequence). The CDR3 spans 15 residues. CDR3 nucleotide sequence: TGTGCCAGTAGTATGGGTCGGGGGCTCGGCGGGGAGCTGTTTTTT. This encodes CASSMGRGLGGELFF.

This clone was seen only once. The V gene is TRBV2, the J gene TRBJ2-2, with 7 bases identical to TRBD1. V was clipped by 6 bases and J by 6 bases; unmatched bases: 4. Per germline, CDR1 SNHLY and CDR2 FYNNEI. This CDR3 is built from 13 residues. For the CDR3, the DNA is TGTGCCAGCAGCGCCACAGGGGCCGGGGAGCTGTTTTTT. It codes for CASSATGAGELFF.

The V gene is TRBV7-2, the J gene TRBJ1-2; D may be TRBD1 (5 bases). Germline lookup yields CDR1 SGHTA and CDR2 FQGNSA. V was shortened by 1 base and J by 1 base, with 10 bases between the two germline ends. The CDR3 sequence is 15 residues long. CDR3 protein: CASSLGSGLNYGYTF. CDR3 bases: TGTGCCAGCAGCTTAGGTTCAGGGCTTAACTATGGCTACACCTTC.

The chain combines TRBV7-2 with TRBJ2-2; 9 bases map to TRBD1. CDR1 and CDR2 (germline): SGHTA, FQGNSA. J was trimmed by 6 bases and V by 6 bases; bases with no gene match: 2. This CDR3 is built from 13 residues. CDR3 residues: CASSRDRAGELFF. CDR3 nucleotide sequence: TGTGCCAGCAGTCGGGACAGGGCCGGGGAGCTGTTTTTT.

The chain is built from TRBV7-8 and TRBJ1-4; the D gene is possibly TRBD1 (5 bases). Germline CDR1 and CDR2: SGHVS and FQNEAQ. V was clipped by 0 bases and J by 5 bases, with 16 bases between them. The CDR3 spans 17 residues. CDR3 amino acids: CASSLARFGGRNEKLFF. CDR3 sequence (DNA): TGTGCCAGCAGCTTAGCTAGGTTTGGGGGAAGGAATGAAAAACTGTTTTTT.

The rearrangement uses TRBV28 and TRBJ2-7, with 8 bases fitting TRBD1. The germline gives CDR1 MDHEN, CDR2 SYDVKM. This CDR3 is built from 13 residues. The V segment lost 6 bases and the J segment 3 bases; nucleotides outside the gene matches: 4. The CDR3 is CASRRQGRYEQYF. The CDR3, as DNA: TGTGCCAGCAGAAGACAGGGGCGCTACGAGCAGTACTTC.

The rearrangement links TRBV6-5 to TRBJ1-3; unclear D gene. Between the trimmed V and J ends, which lost 4 bases and 0 bases, there was a span of 13 bases. There are 16 residues in the CDR3. Germline V gives CDR1 MNHEY, CDR2 SVGAGI. CDR3 in DNA: TGTGCCAGCAGTTCGAAAATCCTGAGCTCTGGAAACACCATATATTTT. Protein sequence: CASSSKILSSGNTIYF.

V and J are TRBV19 and TRBJ1-2; D is unresolved. V lost 9 bases and J 8 bases, leaving 10 bases between the germline ends. This CDR3 region has 10 residues. Germline V gene data show CDR1 as LNHDA and CDR2 as SQIVND (reference sequence). The CDR3 nucleotides are TGTGCCAGCCACACTCGAGGCTACACCTTC. This translates into CASHTRGYTF.

This rearrangement joins TRBV7-2 to TRBJ1-5; TRBD1 agrees at 9 bases. There are 13 residues in the CDR3. Unmatched junction bases numbered 2, after V lost 5 bases and J lost 6 bases. The germline CDR1 and CDR2 sequences are SGHTA and FQGNSA. CDR3 nucleotide sequence: TGTGCCAGCAGCGCACAGGGGGCTCAGCCCCAGCATTTT. Its protein is CASSAQGAQPQHF. Complete variable domain (other parts from reference TRBV7-2 and TRBJ1-5): GAGVSQSPSNKVTEKGKDVELRCDPISGHTALYWYRQSLGQGLEFLIYFQGNSAPDKSGLPSDRFSAERTGGSVSTLTIQRTQQEDSAVYLCASSAQGAQPQHFGDGTRLSIL.

The gene calls are TRBV29-1 and TRBJ1-2, with TRBD1 as a possible D gene (6 bases). CDR3 length: 12 residues. The V and J ends lost 6 bases and 2 bases respectively, with 10 bases between them. Per the germline V gene, CDR1 is SQVTM and CDR2 is ANQGSEA. CDR3: CSVGGGNYGYTF. The CDR3 nucleotides are TGCAGCGTCGGAGGGGGGAACTATGGCTACACCTTC.